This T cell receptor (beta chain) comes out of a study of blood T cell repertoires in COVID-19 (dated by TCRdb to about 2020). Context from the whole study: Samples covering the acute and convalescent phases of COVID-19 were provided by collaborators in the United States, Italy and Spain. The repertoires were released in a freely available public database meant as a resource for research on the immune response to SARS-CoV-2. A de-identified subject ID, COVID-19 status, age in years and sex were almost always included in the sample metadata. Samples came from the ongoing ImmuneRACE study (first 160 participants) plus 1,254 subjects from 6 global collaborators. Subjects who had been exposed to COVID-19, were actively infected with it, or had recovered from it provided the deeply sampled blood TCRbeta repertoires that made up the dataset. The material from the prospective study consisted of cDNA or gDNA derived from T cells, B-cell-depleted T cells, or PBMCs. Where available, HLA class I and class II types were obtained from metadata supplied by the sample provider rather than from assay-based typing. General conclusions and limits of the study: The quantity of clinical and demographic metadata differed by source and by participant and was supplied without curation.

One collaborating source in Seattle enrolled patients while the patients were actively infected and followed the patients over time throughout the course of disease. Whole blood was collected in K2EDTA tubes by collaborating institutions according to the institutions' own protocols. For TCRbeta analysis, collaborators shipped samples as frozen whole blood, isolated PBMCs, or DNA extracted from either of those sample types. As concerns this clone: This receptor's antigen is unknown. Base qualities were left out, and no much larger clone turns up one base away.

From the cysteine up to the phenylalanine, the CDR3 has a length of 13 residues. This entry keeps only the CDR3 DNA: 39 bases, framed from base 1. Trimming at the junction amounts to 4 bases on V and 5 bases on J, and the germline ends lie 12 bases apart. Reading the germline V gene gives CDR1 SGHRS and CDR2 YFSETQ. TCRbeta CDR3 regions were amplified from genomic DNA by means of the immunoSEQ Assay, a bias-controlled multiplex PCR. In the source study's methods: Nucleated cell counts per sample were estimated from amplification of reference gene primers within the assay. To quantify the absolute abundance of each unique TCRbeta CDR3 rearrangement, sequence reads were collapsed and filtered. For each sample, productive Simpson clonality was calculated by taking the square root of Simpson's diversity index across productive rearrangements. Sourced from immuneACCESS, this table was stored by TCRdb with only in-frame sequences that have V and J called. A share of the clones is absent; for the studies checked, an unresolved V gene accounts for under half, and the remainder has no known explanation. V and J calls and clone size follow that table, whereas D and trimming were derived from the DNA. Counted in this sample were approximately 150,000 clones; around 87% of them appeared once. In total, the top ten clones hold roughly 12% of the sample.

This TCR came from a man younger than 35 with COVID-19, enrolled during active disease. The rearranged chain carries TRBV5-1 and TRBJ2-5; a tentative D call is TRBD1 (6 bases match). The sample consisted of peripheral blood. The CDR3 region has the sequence CASSHTGFETQYF. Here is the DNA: TGCGCCAGCAGCCATACAGGGTTTGAGACCCAGTACTTC.